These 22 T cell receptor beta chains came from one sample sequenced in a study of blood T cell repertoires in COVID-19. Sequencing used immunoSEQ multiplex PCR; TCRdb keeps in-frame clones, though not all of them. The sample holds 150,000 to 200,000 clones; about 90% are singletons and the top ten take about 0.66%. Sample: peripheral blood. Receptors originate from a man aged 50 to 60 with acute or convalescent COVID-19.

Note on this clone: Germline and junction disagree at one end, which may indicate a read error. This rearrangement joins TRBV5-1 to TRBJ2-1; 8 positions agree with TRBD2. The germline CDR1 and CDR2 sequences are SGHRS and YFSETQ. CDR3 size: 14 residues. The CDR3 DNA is TGCGCCAGCGCCCCGGGGGGGTCCTCCAATGAGCAGTTCTTC. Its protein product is CASAPGGSSNEQFF.

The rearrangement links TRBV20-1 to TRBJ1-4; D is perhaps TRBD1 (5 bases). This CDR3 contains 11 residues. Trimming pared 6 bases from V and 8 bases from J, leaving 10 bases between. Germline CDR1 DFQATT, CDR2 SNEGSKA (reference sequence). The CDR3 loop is CSAWRGEKLFF. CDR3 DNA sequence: TGCAGTGCCTGGCGGGGGGAAAAACTGTTTTTT.

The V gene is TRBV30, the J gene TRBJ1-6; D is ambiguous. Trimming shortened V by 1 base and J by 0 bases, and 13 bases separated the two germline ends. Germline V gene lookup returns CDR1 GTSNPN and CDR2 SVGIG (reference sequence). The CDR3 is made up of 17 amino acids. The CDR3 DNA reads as TGTGCCTGGAGTGCAATGGGCGGGAGCTCCTATAATTCACCCCTCCACTTT. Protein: CAWSAMGGSSYNSPLHF.

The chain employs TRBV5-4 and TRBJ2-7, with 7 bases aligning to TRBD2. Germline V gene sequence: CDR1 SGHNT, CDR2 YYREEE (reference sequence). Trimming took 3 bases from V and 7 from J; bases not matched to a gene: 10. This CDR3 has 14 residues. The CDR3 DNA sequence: TGTGCCAGCAGCTCAAAGGGACTCGGGGGGGAGCAGTACGTC. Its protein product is CASSSKGLGGEQYV.

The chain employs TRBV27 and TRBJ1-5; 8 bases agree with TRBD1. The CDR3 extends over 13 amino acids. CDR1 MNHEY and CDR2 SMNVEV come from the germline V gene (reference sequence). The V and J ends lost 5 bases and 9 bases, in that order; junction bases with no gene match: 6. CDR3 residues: CASSPNRGRPQHF. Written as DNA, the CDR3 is TGTGCCAGCAGTCCGAACAGGGGGAGGCCCCAGCATTTT.

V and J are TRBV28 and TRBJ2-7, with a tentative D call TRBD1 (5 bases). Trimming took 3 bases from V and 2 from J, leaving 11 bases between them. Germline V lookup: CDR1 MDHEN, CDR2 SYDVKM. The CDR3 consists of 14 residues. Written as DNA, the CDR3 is TGTGCCAGCAGTTTGGGGCTCGAAGCCTACGAGCAGTACGTC. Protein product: CASSLGLEAYEQYV.

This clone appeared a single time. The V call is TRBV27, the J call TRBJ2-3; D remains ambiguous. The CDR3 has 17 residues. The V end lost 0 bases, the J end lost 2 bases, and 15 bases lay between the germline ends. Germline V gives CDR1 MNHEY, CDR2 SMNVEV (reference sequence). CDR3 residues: CASSLSPLIVATDTQYF. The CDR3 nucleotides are TGTGCCAGCAGTTTATCACCCCTCATAGTTGCCACAGATACGCAGTATTTT.

The CDR3 coding sequence is TGCACCAGCAGCCAAGAGGGGGGAGGACTAGCGGGAATTGAGCAGTTCTTC. It codes for CTSSQEGGGLAGIEQFF. The rearrangement joins TRBV1 to TRBJ2-1; the D segment call TRBD2 is taken from the table without a DNA check. TRBV1 is termed a pseudogene. The CDR3 spans 17 residues.

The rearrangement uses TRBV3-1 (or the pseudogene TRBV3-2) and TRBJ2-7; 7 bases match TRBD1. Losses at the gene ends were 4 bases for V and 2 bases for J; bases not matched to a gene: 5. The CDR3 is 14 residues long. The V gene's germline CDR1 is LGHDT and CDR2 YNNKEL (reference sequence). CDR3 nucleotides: TGTGCCAGCAGCCGACAGGGTGGGGCCTACGAGCAGTACTTC. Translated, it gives CASSRQGGAYEQYF.

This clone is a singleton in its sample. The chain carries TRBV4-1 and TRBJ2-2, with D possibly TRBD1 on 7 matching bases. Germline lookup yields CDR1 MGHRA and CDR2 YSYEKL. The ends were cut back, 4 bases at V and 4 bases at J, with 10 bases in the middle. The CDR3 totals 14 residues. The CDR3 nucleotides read TGCGCCAGCAGCCCAGGGGGGACCACCGGGGAGCTGTTTTTT. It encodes CASSPGGTTGELFF.

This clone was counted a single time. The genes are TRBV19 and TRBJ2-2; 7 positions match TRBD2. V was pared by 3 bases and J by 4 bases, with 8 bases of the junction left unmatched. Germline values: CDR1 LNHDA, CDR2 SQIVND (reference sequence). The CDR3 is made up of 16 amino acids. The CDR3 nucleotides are TGTGCCAGTAGTATGAGGACTAGATCAATCACCGGGGAGCTGTTTTTT. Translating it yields CASSMRTRSITGELFF.

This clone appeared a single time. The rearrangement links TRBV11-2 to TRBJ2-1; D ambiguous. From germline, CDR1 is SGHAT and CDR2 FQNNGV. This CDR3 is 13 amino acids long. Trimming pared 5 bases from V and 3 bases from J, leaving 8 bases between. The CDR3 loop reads CASSLVRYNEQFF. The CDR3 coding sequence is TGTGCCAGCAGCCTAGTGCGCTACAATGAGCAGTTCTTC.

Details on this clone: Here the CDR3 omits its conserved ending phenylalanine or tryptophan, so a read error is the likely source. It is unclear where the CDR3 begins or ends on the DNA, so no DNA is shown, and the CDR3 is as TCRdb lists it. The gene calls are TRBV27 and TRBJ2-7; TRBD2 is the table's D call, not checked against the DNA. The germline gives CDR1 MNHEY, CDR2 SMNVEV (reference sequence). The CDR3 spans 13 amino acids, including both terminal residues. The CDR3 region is CASSLGLAGGHIL.

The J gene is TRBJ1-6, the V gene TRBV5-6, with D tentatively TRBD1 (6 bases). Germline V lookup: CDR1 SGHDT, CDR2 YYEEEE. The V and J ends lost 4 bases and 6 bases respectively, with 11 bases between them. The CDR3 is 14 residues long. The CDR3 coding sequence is TGTGCCAGCAGCAAAGGACAGTTTAATTCACCCCTCCACTTT. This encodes CASSKGQFNSPLHF.

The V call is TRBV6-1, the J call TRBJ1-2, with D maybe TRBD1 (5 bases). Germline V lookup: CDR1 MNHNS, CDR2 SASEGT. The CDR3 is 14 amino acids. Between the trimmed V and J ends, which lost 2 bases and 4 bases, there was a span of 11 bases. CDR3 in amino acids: CASSESRTTYGYTF. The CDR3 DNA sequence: TGTGCCAGCAGTGAATCGAGGACAACCTATGGCTACACCTTC.

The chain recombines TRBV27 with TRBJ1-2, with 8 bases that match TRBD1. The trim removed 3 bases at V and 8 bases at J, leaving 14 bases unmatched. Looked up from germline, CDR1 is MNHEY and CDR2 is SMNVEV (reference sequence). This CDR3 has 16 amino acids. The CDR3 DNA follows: TGTGCCAGCAGTTTGGTCGGGACAGGTTTGTCTGCAGGCTACACCTTC. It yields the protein CASSLVGTGLSAGYTF.

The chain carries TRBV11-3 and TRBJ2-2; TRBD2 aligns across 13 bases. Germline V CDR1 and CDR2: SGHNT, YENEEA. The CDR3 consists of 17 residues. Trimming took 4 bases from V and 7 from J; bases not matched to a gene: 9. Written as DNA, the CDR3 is TGTGCCAGCAGCTCAACCGGGACTAGCGGGAAGATCGGGGAGCTGTTTTTT. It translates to CASSSTGTSGKIGELFF.

CDR3 DNA: TGCGCCAGCAGCCAGACCTCCTGGACAGCCAGTAGCACAGATACGCAGTATTTT. Amino acid sequence: CASSQTSWTASSTDTQYF. The V gene is TRBV4-1, the J gene TRBJ2-3, with D possibly being TRBD1 (6 bases). The germline CDR1 and CDR2 sequences are MGHRA and YSYEKL. Between the trimmed V and J ends, which lost 3 bases and 0 bases, there was a span of 19 bases. There are 18 residues in the CDR3.

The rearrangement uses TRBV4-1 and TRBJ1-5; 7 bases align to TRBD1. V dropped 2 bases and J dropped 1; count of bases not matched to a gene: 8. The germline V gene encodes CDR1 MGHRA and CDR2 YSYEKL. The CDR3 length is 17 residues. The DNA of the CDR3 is TGCGCCAGCAGCCAATTCTGGGGGACAGAAAGCAATCAGCCCCAGCATTTT. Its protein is CASSQFWGTESNQPQHF.

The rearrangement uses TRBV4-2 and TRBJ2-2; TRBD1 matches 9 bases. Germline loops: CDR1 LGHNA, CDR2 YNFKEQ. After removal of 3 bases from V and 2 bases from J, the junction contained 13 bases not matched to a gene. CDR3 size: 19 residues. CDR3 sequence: CASSHSRYQTGGNTGELFF. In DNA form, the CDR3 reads TGTGCCAGCAGCCACTCTCGCTACCAAACAGGGGGCAACACCGGGGAGCTGTTTTTT.

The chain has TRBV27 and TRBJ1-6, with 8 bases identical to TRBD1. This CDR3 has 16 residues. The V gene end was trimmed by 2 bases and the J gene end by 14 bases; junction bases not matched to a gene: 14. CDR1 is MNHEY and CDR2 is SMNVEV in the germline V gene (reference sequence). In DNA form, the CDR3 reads TGTGCCAGCAGTTTAAAGTGGACAGGGCGATCCCTTGCCCTCCACTTT. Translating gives CASSLKWTGRSLALHF.

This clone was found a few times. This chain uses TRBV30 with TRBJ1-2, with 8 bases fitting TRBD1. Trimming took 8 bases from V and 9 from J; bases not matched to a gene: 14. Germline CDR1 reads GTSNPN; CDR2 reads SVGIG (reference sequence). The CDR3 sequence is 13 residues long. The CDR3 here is CALDVQQGASYTF. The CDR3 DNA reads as TGTGCCCTGGACGTTCAGCAGGGGGCGAGCTACACCTTC.